These 5 T cell receptor beta chains were all obtained from the same sample, sequenced in a study of beta chain features in type 1 diabetes. The entirety of the isolated RNA underwent reverse transcription, so expressed TCRB transcripts were sequenced. The method was immunoSEQ multiplex PCR; TCRdb's version includes in-frame clones alone and lacks a portion of them. The sample records some 180,000 clones, approximately 13% being singletons. The sample taken for sequencing was central memory CD4+ T cells from blood. These TCRs come from a woman under 30 in good health.

The rearrangement joins TRBV28 to TRBJ1-2; 8 bases align to TRBD1. The CDR3 runs 15 residues. CDR1 is MDHEN, CDR2 SYDVKM, per germline. J gave up 2 bases and V 2 bases, and 4 bases lay outside the gene matches. The CDR3 nucleotides are TGTGCCAGCAGTTTACAGACAGGGGCGAACTATGGCTACACCTTC. Translation gives CASSLQTGANYGYTF.

This clone was seen more than once but under ten times. The chain carries TRBV9 and TRBJ1-3; TRBD1 is a possible D gene (5 bases). The CDR3 is made up of 15 amino acids. The V gene's germline CDR1 is SGDLS and CDR2 YYNGEE. Trimming cost V 3 bases and J 2 bases, with 12 bases left between them. In nucleotides, the CDR3 is TGTGCCAGCAGCGGACCGCGGGGCCCTGGAAACACCATATATTTT. This encodes CASSGPRGPGNTIYF. The complete variable domain, with remaining parts taken from reference TRBV9 and TRBJ1-3, reads DSGVTQTPKHLITATGQRVTLRCSPRSGDLSVYWYQQSLDQGLQFLIQYYNGEERAKGNILERFSAQQFPDLHSELNLSSLELGDSALYFCASSGPRGPGNTIYFGEGSWLTVV.

V usage is TRBV4-1 and J usage is TRBJ2-1, with TRBD2 matching 13 bases. Germline CDR1 is MGHRA and CDR2 is YSYEKL. The CDR3 contains 20 residues. The V gene end was trimmed by 4 bases and the J gene end by 0 bases; junction bases not matched to a gene: 12. The CDR3, as DNA: TGCGCCAGCAGCCCACTAGGACTAGCGGGGGACCCGCTCTCCTACAATGAGCAGTTCTTC. As protein: CASSPLGLAGDPLSYNEQFF.

J is TRBJ2-2 and V is TRBV6-5; 9 nucleotides match TRBD1. Germline loops: CDR1 MNHEY, CDR2 SVGAGI. Losses at the gene ends were 6 bases for V and 5 bases for J; bases not matched to a gene: 4. The length of the CDR3 is 14 residues. CDR3 residues: CASRRQGGTGELFF. The CDR3, as DNA: TGTGCCAGCAGGCGACAGGGGGGAACCGGGGAGCTGTTTTTT.

This chain connects TRBV30 to TRBJ2-7, with D hard to call. Germline V gene sequence: CDR1 GTSNPN, CDR2 SVGIG (reference sequence). This CDR3 comprises 11 residues. Trimming took off 0 bases at V and 7 bases at J, with 7 bases between the two ends. This chain's CDR3 is CAWSVNREQYF. CDR3 sequence (DNA): TGTGCCTGGAGTGTAAATCGGGAGCAGTACTTC.